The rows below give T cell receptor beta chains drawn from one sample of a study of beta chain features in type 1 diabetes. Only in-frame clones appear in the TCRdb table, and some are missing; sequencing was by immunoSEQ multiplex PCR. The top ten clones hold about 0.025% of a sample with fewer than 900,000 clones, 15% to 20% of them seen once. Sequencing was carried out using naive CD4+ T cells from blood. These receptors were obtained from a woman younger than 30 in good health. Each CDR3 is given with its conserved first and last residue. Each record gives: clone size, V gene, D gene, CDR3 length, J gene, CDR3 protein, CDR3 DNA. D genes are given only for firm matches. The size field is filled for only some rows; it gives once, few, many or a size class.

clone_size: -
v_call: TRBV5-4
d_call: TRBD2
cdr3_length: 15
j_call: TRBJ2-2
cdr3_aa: CASSLGLARGGELFF
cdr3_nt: TGTGCCAGCAGCTTGGGACTAGCCCGCGGCGGGGAGCTGTTTTTT

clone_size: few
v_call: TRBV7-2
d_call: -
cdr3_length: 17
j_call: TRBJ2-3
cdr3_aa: CASSARGASASWDTQYF
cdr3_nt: TGTGCCAGCAGCGCGCGTGGGGCTAGCGCGAGTTGGGATACGCAGTATTTT

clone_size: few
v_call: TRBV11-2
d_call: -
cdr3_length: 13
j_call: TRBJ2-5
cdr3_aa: CASSLVGGETQYF
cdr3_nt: TGTGCCAGCAGCTTAGTAGGTGGGGAGACCCAGTACTTC

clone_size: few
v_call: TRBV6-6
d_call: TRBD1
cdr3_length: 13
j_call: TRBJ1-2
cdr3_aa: CASSGHRGGGYTF
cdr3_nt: TGTGCCAGCAGTGGCCACAGGGGTGGTGGCTACACCTTC

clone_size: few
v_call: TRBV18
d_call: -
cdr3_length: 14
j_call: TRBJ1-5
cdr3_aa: CASSSGRSNQPQHF
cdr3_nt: TGTGCCAGCTCATCAGGCCGTAGCAATCAGCCCCAGCATTTT

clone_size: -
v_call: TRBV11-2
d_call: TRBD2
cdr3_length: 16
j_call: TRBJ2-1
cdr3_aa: CASSNQQGLAGNEQFF
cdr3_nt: TGTGCCAGCAGCAACCAGCAGGGACTAGCGGGCAATGAGCAGTTCTTC

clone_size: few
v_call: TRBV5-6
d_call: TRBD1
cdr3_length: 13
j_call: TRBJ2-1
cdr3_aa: CASKDRVDNEQFF
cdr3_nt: TGTGCCAGTAAGGACAGGGTAGACAATGAGCAGTTCTTC

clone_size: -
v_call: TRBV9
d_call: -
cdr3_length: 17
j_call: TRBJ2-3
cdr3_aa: CASSAPSEAPLFDTQYF
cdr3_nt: TGTGCCAGCAGCGCCCCTTCGGAGGCCCCATTATTTGATACGCAGTATTTT

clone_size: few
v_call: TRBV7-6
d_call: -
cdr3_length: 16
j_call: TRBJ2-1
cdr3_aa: CASTTGIKRSYNEQFF
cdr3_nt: TGTGCCAGCACCACGGGTATTAAACGTTCCTACAATGAGCAGTTCTTC

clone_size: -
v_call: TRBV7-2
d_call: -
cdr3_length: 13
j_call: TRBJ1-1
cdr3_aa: CASSLTGNTEAFF
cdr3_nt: TGTGCCAGCAGCCTAACAGGGAACACTGAAGCTTTCTTT

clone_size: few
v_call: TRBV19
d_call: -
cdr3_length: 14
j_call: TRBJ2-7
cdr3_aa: CASSIGLAWNEQYF
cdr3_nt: TGTGCCAGTAGTATCGGGCTAGCGTGGAACGAGCAGTACTTC

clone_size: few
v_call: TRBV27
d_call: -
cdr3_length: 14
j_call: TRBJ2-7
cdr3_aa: CASSFRDTPYEQYF
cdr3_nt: TGTGCCAGCAGTTTCCGGGACACCCCCTACGAGCAGTACTTC

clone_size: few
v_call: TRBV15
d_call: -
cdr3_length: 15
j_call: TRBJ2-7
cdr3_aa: CATSRETGSSYEQYF
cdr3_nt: TGTGCCACCAGCAGAGAAACCGGGAGCTCCTACGAGCAGTACTTC

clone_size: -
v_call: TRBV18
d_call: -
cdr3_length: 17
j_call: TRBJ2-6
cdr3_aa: CASSPPSPTSGANVLTF
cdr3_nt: TGTGCCAGCTCACCACCATCTCCTACCTCTGGGGCCAACGTCCTGACTTTC

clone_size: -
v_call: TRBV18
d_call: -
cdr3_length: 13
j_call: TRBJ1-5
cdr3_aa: CASSPDSRQPQHF
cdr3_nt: TGTGCCAGCTCACCCGACTCACGGCAGCCCCAGCATTTT

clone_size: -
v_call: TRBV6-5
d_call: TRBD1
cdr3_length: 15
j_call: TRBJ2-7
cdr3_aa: CASSYSMGQGYEQYF
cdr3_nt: TGTGCCAGCAGTTACTCGATGGGACAGGGTTACGAGCAGTACTTC

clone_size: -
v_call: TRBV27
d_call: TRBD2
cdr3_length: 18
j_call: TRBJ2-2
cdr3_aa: CASSFRASGRGNTGELFF
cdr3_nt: TGTGCCAGCAGTTTTAGGGCTAGCGGGAGGGGAAACACCGGGGAGCTGTTTTTT

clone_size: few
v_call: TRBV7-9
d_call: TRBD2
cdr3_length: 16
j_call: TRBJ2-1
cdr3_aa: CASSLVGGSGSNEQFF
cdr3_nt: TGTGCCAGCAGCTTAGTAGGCGGGAGTGGTAGCAATGAGCAGTTCTTC

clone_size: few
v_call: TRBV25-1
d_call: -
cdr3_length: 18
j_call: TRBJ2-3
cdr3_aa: CASSGWVSGVNPVDTQYF
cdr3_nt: TGTGCCAGCAGTGGGTGGGTTAGCGGAGTGAACCCAGTGGATACGCAGTATTTT

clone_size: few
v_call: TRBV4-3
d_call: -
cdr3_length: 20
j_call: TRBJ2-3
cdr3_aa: CASSRGPQLGDYFSTDTQYF
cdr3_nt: TGCGCCAGCAGCCGGGGTCCACAACTGGGGGATTACTTCAGCACAGATACGCAGTATTTT

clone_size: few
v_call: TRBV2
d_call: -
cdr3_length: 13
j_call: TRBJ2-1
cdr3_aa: CASSVTLHNEQFF
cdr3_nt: TGTGCCAGCAGTGTGACACTACACAATGAGCAGTTCTTC

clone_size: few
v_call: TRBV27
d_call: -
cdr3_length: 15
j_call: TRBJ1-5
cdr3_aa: CASSFSTATNQPQHF
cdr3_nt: TGTGCCAGCAGTTTCTCGACAGCCACCAATCAGCCCCAGCATTTT

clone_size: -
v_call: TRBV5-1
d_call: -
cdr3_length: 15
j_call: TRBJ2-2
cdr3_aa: CASSAGPAVSGELFF
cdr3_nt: TGCGCCAGCAGCGCGGGGCCTGCCGTCTCCGGGGAGCTGTTTTTT

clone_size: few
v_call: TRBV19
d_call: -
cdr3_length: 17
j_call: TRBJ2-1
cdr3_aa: CASTSIWGASSYNEQFF
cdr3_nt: TGTGCCAGTACCAGTATTTGGGGGGCCAGCTCCTACAATGAGCAGTTCTTC

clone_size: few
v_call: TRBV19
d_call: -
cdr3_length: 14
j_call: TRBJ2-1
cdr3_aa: CASSIDSSYNEQFF
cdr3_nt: TGTGCCAGTAGTATCGACAGCTCCTACAATGAGCAGTTCTTC

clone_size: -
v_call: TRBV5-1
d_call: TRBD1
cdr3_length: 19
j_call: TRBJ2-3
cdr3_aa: CASSKQGISERTSADTQYF
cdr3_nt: TGCGCCAGCAGCAAACAGGGGATCAGCGAACGCACCTCCGCAGATACGCAGTATTTT

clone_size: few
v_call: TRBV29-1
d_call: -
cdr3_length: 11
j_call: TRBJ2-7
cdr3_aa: CSAVGTREQYF
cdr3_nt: TGCAGCGCCGTGGGGACTCGTGAGCAGTACTTC